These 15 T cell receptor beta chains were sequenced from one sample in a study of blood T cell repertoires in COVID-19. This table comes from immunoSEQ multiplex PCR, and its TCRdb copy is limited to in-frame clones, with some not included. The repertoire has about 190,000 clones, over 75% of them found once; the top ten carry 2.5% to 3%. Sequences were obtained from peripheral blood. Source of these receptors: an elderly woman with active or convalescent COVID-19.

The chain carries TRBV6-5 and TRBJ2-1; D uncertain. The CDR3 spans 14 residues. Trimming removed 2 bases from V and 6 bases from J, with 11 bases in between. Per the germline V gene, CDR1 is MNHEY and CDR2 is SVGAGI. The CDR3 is CASSYATGPNEQFF. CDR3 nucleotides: TGTGCCAGCAGTTACGCTACCGGTCCCAATGAGCAGTTCTTC.

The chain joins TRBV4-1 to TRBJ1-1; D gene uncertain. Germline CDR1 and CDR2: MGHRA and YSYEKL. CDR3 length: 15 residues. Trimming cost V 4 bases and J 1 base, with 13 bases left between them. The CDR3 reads CASSREEQKNTEAFF. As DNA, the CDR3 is TGCGCCAGCAGCCGAGAGGAACAGAAGAACACTGAAGCTTTCTTT.

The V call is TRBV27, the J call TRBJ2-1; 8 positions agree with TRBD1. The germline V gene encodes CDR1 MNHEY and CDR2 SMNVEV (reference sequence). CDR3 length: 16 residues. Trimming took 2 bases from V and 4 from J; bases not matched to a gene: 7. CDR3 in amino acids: CASSLEDRGSYNEQFF. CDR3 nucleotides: TGTGCCAGCAGTTTAGAAGACAGGGGAAGTTACAATGAGCAGTTCTTC.

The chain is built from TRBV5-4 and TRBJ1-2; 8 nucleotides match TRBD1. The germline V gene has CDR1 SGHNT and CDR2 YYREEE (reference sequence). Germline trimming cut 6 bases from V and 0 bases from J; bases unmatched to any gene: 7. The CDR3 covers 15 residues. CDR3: CASTIGQGSNYGYTF. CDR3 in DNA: TGTGCCAGCACCATCGGACAGGGCTCTAACTATGGCTACACCTTC.

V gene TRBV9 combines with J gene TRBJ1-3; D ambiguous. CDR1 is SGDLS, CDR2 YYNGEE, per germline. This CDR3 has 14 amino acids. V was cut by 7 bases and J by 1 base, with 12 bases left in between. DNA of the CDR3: TGTGCCAGCTCTAAAGGAGGATCTGGAAACACCATATATTTT. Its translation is CASSKGGSGNTIYF.

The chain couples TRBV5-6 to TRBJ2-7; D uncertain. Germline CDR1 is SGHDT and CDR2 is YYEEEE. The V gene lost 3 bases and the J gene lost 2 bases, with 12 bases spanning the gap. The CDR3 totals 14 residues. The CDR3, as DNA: TGTGCCAGCAGCTGGGCAGGATCAACCTACGAGCAGTACTTC. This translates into CASSWAGSTYEQYF.

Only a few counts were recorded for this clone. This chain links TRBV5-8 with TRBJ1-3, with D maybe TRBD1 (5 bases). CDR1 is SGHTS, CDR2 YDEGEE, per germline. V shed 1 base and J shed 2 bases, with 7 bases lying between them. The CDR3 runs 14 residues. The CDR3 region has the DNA TGTGCCAGCAGCTTGAGGGGCACTGGAAACACCATATATTTT. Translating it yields CASSLRGTGNTIYF.

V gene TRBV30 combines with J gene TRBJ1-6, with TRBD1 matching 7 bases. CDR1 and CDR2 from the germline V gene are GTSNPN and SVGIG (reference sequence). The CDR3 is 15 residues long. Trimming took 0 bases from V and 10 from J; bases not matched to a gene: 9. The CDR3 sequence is CAWSVGAGGGSPLHF. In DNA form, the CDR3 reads TGTGCCTGGAGTGTCGGAGCAGGGGGTGGGTCACCCCTCCACTTT.

The chain's CDR3 is CASSLVTGGLETQYF. CDR3 DNA sequence: TGCGCCAGCAGCTTGGTCACAGGGGGCTTGGAGACCCAGTACTTC. The V and J genes are TRBV5-1 and TRBJ2-5, with 9 bases fitting TRBD1. The CDR3 has 15 amino acids. Losses at the gene ends were 0 bases for V and 5 bases for J; bases not matched to a gene: 5. Germline V CDR1 and CDR2: SGHRS, YFSETQ. The full variable domain, completed using reference TRBV5-1 and TRBJ2-5, is KAGVTQTPRYLIKTRGQQVTLSCSPISGHRSVSWYQQTPGQGLQFLFEYFSETQRNKGNFPGRFSGRQFSNSRSEMNVSTLELGDSALYLCASSLVTGGLETQYFGPGTRLLVL.

CDR3 in amino acids: CASRAPQETQYF. The CDR3 region has the DNA TGCGCCAGCAGGGCCCCTCAAGAGACCCAGTACTTC. The V gene is TRBV5-1, the J gene TRBJ2-5; unclear D gene. The CDR3 has 12 residues. V lost 5 bases and J lost 2, with 7 bases in between. Germline values: CDR1 SGHRS, CDR2 YFSETQ.

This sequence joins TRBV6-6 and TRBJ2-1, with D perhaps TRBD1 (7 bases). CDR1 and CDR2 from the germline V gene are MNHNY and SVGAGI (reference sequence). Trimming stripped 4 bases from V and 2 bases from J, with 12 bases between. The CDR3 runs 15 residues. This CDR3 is CASSSQGGPYNEQFF. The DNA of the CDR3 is TGTGCCAGCAGTTCTCAGGGGGGTCCCTACAATGAGCAGTTCTTC.

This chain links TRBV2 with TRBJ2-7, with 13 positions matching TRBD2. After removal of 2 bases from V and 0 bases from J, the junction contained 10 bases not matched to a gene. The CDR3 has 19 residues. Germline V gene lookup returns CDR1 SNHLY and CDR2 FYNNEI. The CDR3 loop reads CASSESLGLAGLPSYEQYF. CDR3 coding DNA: TGTGCCAGCAGTGAATCCCTGGGACTAGCGGGGCTTCCCTCCTACGAGCAGTACTTC.

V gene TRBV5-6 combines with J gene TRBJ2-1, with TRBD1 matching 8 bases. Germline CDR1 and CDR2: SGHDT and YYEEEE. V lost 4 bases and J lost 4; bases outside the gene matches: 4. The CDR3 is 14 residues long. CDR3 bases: TGTGCCAGCAGCAAAGGACAGGGATACAATGAGCAGTTCTTC. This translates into CASSKGQGYNEQFF.

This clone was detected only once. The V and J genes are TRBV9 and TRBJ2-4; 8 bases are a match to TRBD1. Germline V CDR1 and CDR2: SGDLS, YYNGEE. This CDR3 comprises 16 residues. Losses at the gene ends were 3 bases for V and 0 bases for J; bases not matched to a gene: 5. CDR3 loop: CASSDGQGLAKNIQYF. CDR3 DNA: TGTGCCAGCAGCGACGGACAGGGACTAGCCAAAAACATTCAGTACTTC.

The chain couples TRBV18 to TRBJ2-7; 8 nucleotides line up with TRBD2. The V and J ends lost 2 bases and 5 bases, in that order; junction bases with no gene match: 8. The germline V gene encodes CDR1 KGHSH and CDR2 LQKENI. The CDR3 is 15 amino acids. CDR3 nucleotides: TGTGCCAGCTCACCAAATACGGGGGGGCTCGACGAGCAGTACTTC. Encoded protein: CASSPNTGGLDEQYF.